This is a list of T cell receptor beta chains from one sample in a study of T cells after somatic rescue of genetic block. The table came from immunoSEQ multiplex PCR; TCRdb's copy has only in-frame clones and leaves some out. The profile shows about 13,000 clones, roughly two thirds of them singletons. The sequencing input was peripheral blood mononuclear cells (PBMCs). Source of these receptors: a boy aged 10-17 years. Each CDR3 is given with its conserved first and last residue. The order of the fields is V gene, D gene, clone size, J gene, CDR3 DNA, CDR3 protein. The D gene is left open where the match is weak. Clone size appears in some rows only: once, few, many, or a class for an expanded clone.

V: TRBV11-3; D: TRBD1; size: -; J: TRBJ1-6; DNA: TGTGCCAGCAGCTCGACAGGACAGGGGTACTCACCCCTCCACTTT; CDR3: CASSSTGQGYSPLHF
V: TRBV4-2; D: -; size: -; J: TRBJ1-2; DNA: TGTGCCAGCAGCCAAGATCGAGGGCAGGGGAACTATGGCTACACCTTC; CDR3: CASSQDRGQGNYGYTF
V: TRBV7-9; D: -; size: -; J: TRBJ1-1; DNA: TGTGCCAGCAGCTTTCAGGGATCCAATGAAGCTTTCTTT; CDR3: CASSFQGSNEAFF
V: TRBV15; D: -; size: -; J: TRBJ1-2; DNA: TGTGCCACCAGCAAAGACATCGGCGGGAATGGCTACACCTTC; CDR3: CATSKDIGGNGYTF
V: TRBV6-5; D: TRBD2; size: once; J: TRBJ2-7; DNA: TGTGCCAGCAGTTACAGCCTCAGCGGGGGCTACGAGCAGTACTTC; CDR3: CASSYSLSGGYEQYF
V: TRBV29-1; D: -; size: -; J: TRBJ2-2; DNA: TGCAGCGTTGTGGCGGGCAGCTCGAACACCGGGGAGCTGTTTTTT; CDR3: CSVVAGSSNTGELFF
V: TRBV6-5; D: -; size: -; J: TRBJ2-1; DNA: TGTGCCAGCAGTTACTCGAATTGGTTCGGGCACAATGAGCAGTTCTTC; CDR3: CASSYSNWFGHNEQFF
V: TRBV30; D: -; size: -; J: TRBJ1-1; DNA: TGTGCCTGGAGGACTTTCGGGTCGAACACTGAAGCTTTCTTT; CDR3: CAWRTFGSNTEAFF
V: TRBV6-1; D: -; size: -; J: TRBJ2-3; DNA: TGTGCCAGCAGTGAACTCACAGATACGCAGTATTTT; CDR3: CASSELTDTQYF
V: TRBV6-5; D: -; size: -; J: TRBJ2-3; DNA: TGTGCCAGCAGAGAGGGCACAGATACGCAGTATTTT; CDR3: CASREGTDTQYF
V: TRBV2; D: TRBD1; size: -; J: TRBJ2-4; DNA: TGTGCCAGCAGTAGACAGGGATTAGCCAAAAACATTCAGTACTTC; CDR3: CASSRQGLAKNIQYF
V: TRBV10-2; D: TRBD2; size: -; J: TRBJ2-1; DNA: TGCGCCAGCAGTGAGCCCCTACTAGCGGCCTCCTACAATGAGCAGTTCTTC; CDR3: CASSEPLLAASYNEQFF
V: TRBV29-1; D: TRBD2; size: -; J: TRBJ2-5; DNA: TGCAGCGTTGAAGACTACCATATGACTAGCGGGAGGGAAGAGACCCAGTACTTC; CDR3: CSVEDYHMTSGREETQYF
V: TRBV6-5; D: TRBD1; size: few; J: TRBJ1-6; DNA: TGTGCCAGCAGCCACGACAGGGAACGGCCCCTCCACTTT; CDR3: CASSHDRERPLHF
V: TRBV6-1; D: -; size: -; J: TRBJ2-7; DNA: TGTGCCAGCAGTCACTCAAACTACGAGCAGTACTTC; CDR3: CASSHSNYEQYF
V: TRBV29-1; D: TRBD1; size: -; J: TRBJ2-2; DNA: TGCAGCGTGACCGGACAGGGGAGGGGGACCGGGGAGCTGTTTTTT; CDR3: CSVTGQGRGTGELFF
V: TRBV4-2; D: -; size: -; J: TRBJ1-1; DNA: TGTGCCAGCAGCCAAGGGCGCTTGGGGAACACTGAAGCTTTCTTT; CDR3: CASSQGRLGNTEAFF
V: TRBV28; D: -; size: once; J: TRBJ1-3; DNA: TGTGCCAGCGGACCCCCCGGGGCTGGAAACACCATATATTTT; CDR3: CASGPPGAGNTIYF
V: TRBV18; D: -; size: -; J: TRBJ2-5; DNA: TGTGCCAGCTCACCACGAGGAGAGACCCAGTACTTC; CDR3: CASSPRGETQYF
V: TRBV23-1; D: TRBD2; size: -; J: TRBJ2-7; DNA: TGCGCCAGCAGTCAATCGGCTAGCGGCTCCTACGAGCAGTACTTC; CDR3: CASSQSASGSYEQYF
V: TRBV28; D: -; size: -; J: TRBJ2-7; DNA: TGTGCCAGCAGTTACCAGGGTTTCTACTACGAGCAGTACTTC; CDR3: CASSYQGFYYEQYF
V: TRBV9; D: -; size: -; J: TRBJ1-1; DNA: TGTGCCAGCAGCGGGGGGCCTGACACTGAAGCTTTCTTT; CDR3: CASSGGPDTEAFF
V: TRBV19; D: -; size: -; J: TRBJ1-6; DNA: TGTGCCAGTTCTCTCCGGGACTCAAATAATTCACCCCTCCACTTT; CDR3: CASSLRDSNNSPLHF
V: TRBV5-1; D: TRBD1; size: -; J: TRBJ2-5; DNA: TGCGCCAGCAGCTTCGCCGGGACAGGGGTAGTGGAGACCCAGTACTTC; CDR3: CASSFAGTGVVETQYF
V: TRBV7-6; D: -; size: -; J: TRBJ2-3; DNA: TGTGCCAGCAGCCTCTCCCGGGGCTCCCTCACAGATACGCAGTATTTT; CDR3: CASSLSRGSLTDTQYF
V: TRBV9; D: -; size: -; J: TRBJ1-2; DNA: TGTGCCAGCAGCGTAGCCCCGGGCGGCCCCTATGGCTACACCTTC; CDR3: CASSVAPGGPYGYTF
V: TRBV28; D: -; size: once; J: TRBJ1-1; DNA: TGTGCCAGCAGTTTACTAGGGTTGAACACTGAAGCTTTCTTT; CDR3: CASSLLGLNTEAFF
V: TRBV6-6; D: -; size: -; J: TRBJ1-6; DNA: TGTGCCAGCAGTACAGGGAATTCACCCCTCCACTTT; CDR3: CASSTGNSPLHF
V: TRBV2; D: TRBD1; size: once; J: TRBJ1-5; DNA: TGTGCCAGCAGTGACAGGCTGGGGACAGGGCGCAATCAGCCCCAGCATTTT; CDR3: CASSDRLGTGRNQPQHF
V: TRBV4-2; D: TRBD2; size: -; J: TRBJ2-2; DNA: TGTGCCAGCAGCCCGGGGACTAGCGGCTACACCGGGGAGCTGTTTTTT; CDR3: CASSPGTSGYTGELFF
V: TRBV19; D: -; size: -; J: TRBJ1-5; DNA: TGTGCCAGTACTTATAGATATAAAACAGGGTATCAGCCCCAGCATTTT; CDR3: CASTYRYKTGYQPQHF
V: TRBV5-1; D: -; size: -; J: TRBJ2-1; DNA: TGCGCCAGCAGCTCTGACAGCCTTTACAATGAGCAGTTCTTC; CDR3: CASSSDSLYNEQFF
V: TRBV11-2; D: -; size: -; J: TRBJ1-3; DNA: TGTGCCAGCAGCTTAGAGCGGGGCCGGGGCTCTGGAAACACCATATATTTT; CDR3: CASSLERGRGSGNTIYF
V: TRBV6-1; D: -; size: few; J: TRBJ2-7; DNA: TGTGCCAGCTGGGGGGAGGTCTACGAGCAGTACTTC; CDR3: CASWGEVYEQYF
V: TRBV7-2; D: TRBD2; size: -; J: TRBJ2-1; DNA: TGTGCCAGCAGCTCACAGGGACTAGTGGGCAATGAGCAGTTCTTC; CDR3: CASSSQGLVGNEQFF
V: TRBV5-4; D: -; size: -; J: TRBJ2-4; DNA: TGTGCCAGCAGCCCGGGACTCCACGTCCTTATTCAGTACTTC; CDR3: CASSPGLHVLIQYF
V: TRBV19; D: TRBD2; size: -; J: TRBJ2-3; DNA: TGTGCCAGTAGACTGAGCGGGAGGGCCAGAAATACGCAGTATTTT; CDR3: CASRLSGRARNTQYF
V: TRBV19; D: -; size: few; J: TRBJ1-1; DNA: TGTGCCAGTAGTATCAGACAGGCACAAGTTTTCTTT; CDR3: CASSIRQAQVFF
V: TRBV6-5; D: -; size: -; J: TRBJ2-6; DNA: TGTGCCAGCAGTTACTGGGGAACCGGGGCCAACGTCCTGACTTTC; CDR3: CASSYWGTGANVLTF
V: TRBV11-3; D: -; size: -; J: TRBJ1-1; DNA: TGTGCCAGCAGCAGACTCGGACGGGTGAACACTGAAGCTTTCTTT; CDR3: CASSRLGRVNTEAFF
V: TRBV18; D: -; size: -; J: TRBJ1-5; DNA: TGTGCCAGCTCACCATCCTCGGGGGTGAATAGCAATCAGCCCCAGCATTTT; CDR3: CASSPSSGVNSNQPQHF
V: TRBV19; D: -; size: -; J: TRBJ2-6; DNA: TGTGCCAGTAGTATCCCCAGGGTTAAGGCTGGGGCCAACGTCCTGACTTTC; CDR3: CASSIPRVKAGANVLTF